A selection of T cell receptor beta chains follows, all from one sample in a study of control samples from healthy donors and cancer patients. Profiled with immunoSEQ multiplex PCR; TCRdb holds only in-frame clones, not every one. The sample holds around 120,000 clones; roughly nine tenths are singletons and the top ten take 1.1%. Sequencing used PBMCs. The receptors derive from a woman between 45 and 60 years old with colorectal cancer. The CDR3 runs from the conserved cysteine through the conserved F or W. The D gene is left open where the match is weak. A row's size may be missing; if present it is once, few, many or a size class.

V gene	J gene	D gene	clone size	CDR3 protein	CDR3 DNA
TRBV15	TRBJ2-7	.	.	CATSRDRSSYEQYF	TGTGCCACCAGCAGAGATCGGAGCTCCTACGAGCAGTACTTC
TRBV7-2	TRBJ2-5	.	.	CASSLVGVGETQYF	TGTGCCAGCAGCTTAGTGGGGGTTGGGGAGACCCAGTACTTC
TRBV7-9	TRBJ1-2	.	.	CASSLTTGSNYGYTF	TGTGCCAGCAGCCTCACGACAGGATCTAACTATGGCTACACCTTC
TRBV5-6	TRBJ2-2	TRBD1	.	CASSPWDRRNTGELFF	TGTGCCAGCAGCCCCTGGGACAGGCGGAACACCGGGGAGCTGTTTTTT
TRBV12-3/TRBV12-4	TRBJ2-4	.	.	CASSVLAKNIQYF	TGTGCCAGCAGTGTGCTAGCCAAAAACATTCAGTACTTC
TRBV6-5	TRBJ1-5	.	.	CASSMVDQPQHF	TGTGCCAGCAGTATGGTCGATCAGCCCCAGCATTTT
TRBV28	TRBJ2-5	.	.	CASSFGKGITQETQYF	TGTGCCAGCAGTTTTGGTAAGGGGATAACGCAAGAGACCCAGTACTTC
TRBV6-1	TRBJ1-1	.	.	CASSESGAAFF	TGTGCCAGCAGTGAGTCTGGCGCGGCTTTCTTT
TRBV12-3/TRBV12-4	TRBJ2-3	.	.	CASNPGAGDTQYF	TGTGCCAGCAACCCCGGGGCGGGAGATACGCAGTATTTT
TRBV28	TRBJ1-1	.	.	CASTLSTEAFF	TGTGCCAGCACCCTGAGCACTGAAGCTTTCTTT
TRBV12-3/TRBV12-4	TRBJ1-2	.	.	CASSSPPYGYTF	TGTGCCAGCAGTTCGCCCCCCTATGGCTACACCTTC
TRBV30	TRBJ1-6	.	.	CAWSEQGNSPLHF	TGTGCCTGGAGTGAACAGGGAAATTCACCCCTCCACTTT
TRBV5-1	TRBJ2-7	.	.	CASSLVADYEQYF	TGCGCCAGCAGCTTGGTCGCAGACTACGAGCAGTACTTC
TRBV5-1	TRBJ2-5	.	.	CASTLARTQYF	TGCGCCAGCACCCTCGCGCGGACCCAGTACTTC
TRBV6-6	TRBJ1-1	.	.	CASSLRDKGEPEAFF	TGTGCCAGCAGTTTACGGGACAAAGGGGAGCCTGAAGCTTTCTTT
TRBV30	TRBJ1-5	.	.	CAWSPIAGDQPQHF	TGTGCCTGGAGTCCAATAGCTGGGGATCAGCCCCAGCATTTT
TRBV19	TRBJ2-6	.	once	CASQSPRATGANVLTF	TGTGCCAGTCAAAGCCCCAGGGCAACTGGGGCCAACGTCCTGACTTTC
TRBV5-1	TRBJ2-1	TRBD2	once	CASSLELAGGREQFF	TGCGCCAGCAGCTTGGAACTAGCGGGAGGTCGGGAGCAGTTCTTC
TRBV30	TRBJ2-3	TRBD2	.	CAWSVMLAGGSDTQYF	TGTGCCTGGAGTGTTATGCTAGCGGGGGGTTCAGATACGCAGTATTTT
TRBV18	TRBJ1-2	.	.	CASSPADGAGYGYTF	TGTGCCAGCTCACCCGCGGACGGGGCGGGCTATGGCTACACCTTC
TRBV5-1	TRBJ1-1	.	.	CASSLAREIGTEAFF	TGCGCCAGCAGCTTGGCGAGGGAAATTGGCACTGAAGCTTTCTTT
TRBV4-2	TRBJ2-7	.	few	CASSQESTHTGREQYF	TGTGCCAGCAGCCAAGAGTCGACCCATACCGGACGGGAGCAGTACTTC
TRBV30	TRBJ1-1	.	.	CATKGIGAFF	TGTGCCACCAAGGGGATTGGAGCTTTCTTT
TRBV12-5	TRBJ1-2	TRBD1	.	CASGPNRGQTNYGYTF	TGTGCTAGTGGTCCCAACAGGGGGCAAACGAACTATGGCTACACCTTC
TRBV19	TRBJ1-2	TRBD1	once	CASSIGPARGDGYTF	TGTGCCAGTAGTATCGGTCCGGCCAGGGGGGATGGCTACACCTTC
TRBV5-5	TRBJ2-3	TRBD2	once	CASSLGLAVTDTQYF	TGTGCCAGCAGCCTCGGACTAGCCGTGACAGATACGCAGTATTTT
TRBV6-5	TRBJ2-3	.	.	CASSYSQVTDTQYF	TGTGCCAGCAGTTACTCCCAGGTGACAGATACGCAGTATTTT
TRBV2	TRBJ2-7	TRBD2	once	CASSPRLAGGSEQYF	TGTGCCAGCAGCCCTCGGCTAGCGGGAGGATCTGAGCAGTACTTC
TRBV30	TRBJ1-2	.	.	CAWNGQSNYGYTF	TGTGCCTGGAATGGCCAGTCTAACTATGGCTACACCTTC
TRBV5-1	TRBJ1-2	TRBD1	once	CASSLFPGQEFQGYTF	TGCGCCAGCAGCCTCTTCCCGGGACAGGAATTTCAAGGCTACACCTTC
TRBV18	TRBJ1-1	TRBD1	.	CASSPPSGTGEAFF	TGTGCCAGCTCACCACCGTCCGGGACAGGTGAAGCTTTCTTT
TRBV6-2/TRBV6-3	TRBJ1-3	TRBD1	few	CASSDRGSTGNTIYF	TGTGCCAGCAGCGACAGGGGCTCAACTGGAAACACCATATATTTT
TRBV9	TRBJ1-1	.	.	CASSVSRNTEAFF	TGTGCCAGCAGCGTAAGCCGAAACACTGAAGCTTTCTTT
TRBV11-2	TRBJ2-1	.	few	CASRFYGGASAPSEQFF	TGTGCCAGCAGATTTTATGGGGGAGCGAGCGCCCCTTCGGAGCAGTTCTTC
TRBV10-2	TRBJ1-3	.	.	CASSEGSGNTIYF	TGCGCCAGCAGTGAAGGGTCTGGAAACACCATATATTTT
TRBV2	TRBJ2-1	.	.	CASRVAESSYNEQFF	TGTGCCAGCAGAGTAGCGGAAAGCTCCTACAATGAGCAGTTCTTC
TRBV24-1	TRBJ2-3	.	.	CATSDSAGYTDTQYF	TGTGCCACCAGTGATTCAGCGGGCTACACAGATACGCAGTATTTT
TRBV5-1	TRBJ2-3	.	.	CASSLAGVAGTDTQYF	TGCGCCAGCAGCTTGGCGGGGGTAGCGGGCACAGATACGCAGTATTTT
TRBV6-5	TRBJ1-2	TRBD1	.	CASSTGGGYTF	TGTGCCAGCAGTACAGGGGGGGGCTACACCTTC
TRBV12-5	TRBJ1-2	TRBD1	.	CASGPRDRPYGYTF	TGTGCTAGTGGTCCCCGGGACAGACCCTATGGCTACACCTTC
TRBV3-1/TRBV3-2	TRBJ2-5	.	once	CASSSEWTQYF	TGTGCCAGCAGCTCCGAATGGACCCAGTACTTC
TRBV5-6	TRBJ1-4	TRBD1	.	CASSLGTGVLFF	TGTGCCAGCAGCTTGGGGACAGGGGTTTTGTTTTTT
TRBV11-2	TRBJ1-1	TRBD1	.	CASSLGFWGQRASEAFF	TGTGCCAGCAGCTTAGGGTTTTGGGGACAGAGAGCGTCTGAAGCTTTCTTT
TRBV19	TRBJ1-1	.	.	CATRLSITEAFF	TGTGCCACCAGATTAAGCATCACTGAAGCTTTCTTT
TRBV27	TRBJ2-7	TRBD1	.	CASSFGQGGEQYF	TGTGCCAGCAGTTTCGGACAGGGAGGCGAGCAGTACTTC
TRBV28	TRBJ2-5	.	.	CASSLVQKETQYF	TGTGCCAGCAGTTTAGTGCAGAAAGAGACCCAGTACTTC
TRBV10-3	TRBJ2-2	.	.	CAISAATGENTGELFF	TGTGCCATCAGTGCGGCCACCGGGGAGAACACCGGGGAGCTGTTTTTT
TRBV10-1	TRBJ2-7	TRBD2	.	CASSERGGQRERYEQYF	TGCGCCAGCAGTGAGCGTGGTGGCCAGCGGGAGCGGTACGAGCAGTACTTC
TRBV7-3	TRBJ2-1	.	few	CASSLTSEGSKQFF	TGTGCCAGCAGCTTAACGTCAGAGGGAAGTAAGCAGTTCTTC
TRBV27	TRBJ2-7	TRBD2	.	CASSNGLGKSSYEQYF	TGTGCCAGCAGTAATGGACTAGGTAAAAGCTCCTACGAGCAGTACTTC
TRBV29-1	TRBJ2-7	TRBD2	.	CSVIAGLKWEQYF	TGCAGCGTAATAGCGGGACTAAAGTGGGAGCAGTACTTC
TRBV19	TRBJ1-1	.	few	CASSSSFQRDHTEAFF	TGTGCCAGTAGTAGCTCCTTTCAGCGGGACCACACTGAAGCTTTCTTT
TRBV7-3	TRBJ2-1	.	.	CASSPRRADYNEQFF	TGTGCCAGCAGCCCTCGACGGGCGGACTACAATGAGCAGTTCTTC
TRBV9	TRBJ1-3	.	.	CASSAWGAGSSGNTIYF	TGTGCCAGCAGCGCGTGGGGGGCGGGGAGCTCTGGAAACACCATATATTTT
TRBV19	TRBJ2-1	TRBD2	.	CASSITSFGRARNEQFF	TGTGCCAGTAGTATAACGTCTTTCGGGAGGGCCAGAAATGAGCAGTTCTTC